The 17 T cell receptor beta chains below all came from one sample that was sequenced in a study of blood T cell repertoires in COVID-19. Here immunoSEQ multiplex PCR was the method, and the copy in TCRdb shows in-frame clones only, minus some. The data show about 220,000 clones, 88% seen once. The sequencing input was PBMCs or T cells enriched from blood (not recorded which). All receptors come from a woman aged 25-40 years who had recovered from COVID-19.

The rearrangement links TRBV7-9 to TRBJ1-1; D is uncertain. The V and J ends lost 2 bases and 1 base respectively, with 5 bases between them. Germline-derived CDR1 and CDR2 are SEHNR and FQNEAQ (reference sequence). CDR3 size: 13 residues. This CDR3 is CASSLSRNTEAFF. As DNA, the CDR3 is TGTGCCAGCAGCTTATCCCGGAACACTGAAGCTTTCTTT.

In this sample, this clone turned up once. V and J are TRBV5-1 and TRBJ2-2, with 9 bases lining up with TRBD1. The length of the CDR3 is 15 residues. Germline V gives CDR1 SGHRS, CDR2 YFSETQ. The V segment lost 0 bases and the J segment 5 bases; nucleotides outside the gene matches: 2. The CDR3 spells CASSLGTGVTGELFF. DNA for the CDR3: TGCGCCAGCAGCTTGGGGACAGGGGTGACCGGGGAGCTGTTTTTT.

This chain connects TRBV27 to TRBJ1-3, with a tentative D call TRBD1 (6 bases). This CDR3 region has 14 residues. Trimming cost V 8 bases and J 8 bases, with 19 bases left between them. CDR1 MNHEY and CDR2 SMNVEV come from the germline V gene (reference sequence). This CDR3 is CASGTGVRGDTIYF. CDR3 nucleotide sequence: TGTGCCAGCGGTACAGGAGTCAGGGGAGACACCATATATTTT.

This chain joins TRBV6-5 and TRBJ1-2; 10 bases line up with TRBD1. The germline V gene has CDR1 MNHEY and CDR2 SVGAGI. V shed 2 bases and J 6 bases; nucleotides not matched to a gene: 9. The CDR3 consists of 16 residues. The CDR3 region is CASSYTRSTGGNGYTF. CDR3 nucleotides: TGTGCCAGCAGTTACACCCGTTCGACAGGGGGCAATGGCTACACCTTC.

CDR3 nucleotide sequence: TGTGCCAGCAGCCAAGGATTTCGTGGCGGGGACCTCTCTGGGGCCAACGTCCTGACTTTC. Protein sequence: CASSQGFRGGDLSGANVLTF. This chain joins TRBV3-1 (or the pseudogene TRBV3-2) and TRBJ2-6; D is perhaps TRBD2 (6 bases). The CDR3 consists of 20 residues. CDR1 and CDR2 (germline): LGHDT, YNNKEL (reference sequence). The V end lost 1 base, the J end lost 0 bases, and 19 bases lay between the germline ends.

The V and J genes are TRBV19 and TRBJ2-3, with TRBD2 as a possible D gene (5 bases). V lost 0 bases and J 0 bases, leaving 10 bases between the germline ends. Germline V gene data show CDR1 as LNHDA and CDR2 as SQIVND (reference sequence). The CDR3 runs 16 residues. The CDR3 protein is CASSIDAGRSTDTQYF. The CDR3 coding sequence is TGTGCCAGTAGTATAGACGCGGGCCGTAGCACAGATACGCAGTATTTT.

The chain has TRBV5-4 and TRBJ1-2; D unresolved. Deletions cut 2 bases from V and 1 base from J, with 9 bases between. The CDR3 is made up of 14 amino acids. In germline, CDR1 is SGHNT, CDR2 YYREEE (reference sequence). DNA for the CDR3: TGTGCCAGCAGCTTAATCGAGGGTAACTATGGCTACACCTTC. Encoded protein: CASSLIEGNYGYTF.

The chain couples TRBV4-1 to TRBJ1-1; 8 nucleotides agree with TRBD1. Germline values: CDR1 MGHRA, CDR2 YSYEKL. The CDR3 is 14 amino acids. J gave up 10 bases and V 2 bases, and 9 bases lay outside the gene matches. This CDR3 is CASSQRQGALVAFF. CDR3 nucleotides: TGCGCCAGCAGCCAAAGGCAGGGGGCTTTGGTAGCTTTCTTT.

The genes are TRBV4-3 and TRBJ2-7; 8 bases match TRBD2. Germline CDR1 LGHNA, CDR2 YSLEER. This CDR3 comprises 15 residues. V lost 0 bases, J lost 4 bases, and 5 bases stayed unmatched. The CDR3 DNA reads TGCGCCAGCAGCCAAGATTTTAGCGGGGCTTACGAGCAGTACTTC. This translates into CASSQDFSGAYEQYF.

This clone came up once. The V call is TRBV15, the J call TRBJ2-2; D possibly corresponds to TRBD1 (5 bases). Trimming removed 5 bases at V and 2 bases at J, with 15 bases between. The germline CDR1 and CDR2 sequences are LNHNV and YYDKDF (reference sequence). CDR3 length equals 16 residues. CDR3 amino acids: CATSEDKDINTGELFF. In DNA form, the CDR3 reads TGTGCCACCAGCGAAGATAAGGACATTAACACCGGGGAGCTGTTTTTT.

The chain combines TRBV19 with TRBJ2-3; the D gene is possibly TRBD1 (6 bases). Germline CDR1 is LNHDA and CDR2 is SQIVND (reference sequence). Trimming shortened V by 4 bases and J by 5 bases, and 10 bases separated the two germline ends. There are 13 residues in the CDR3. CDR3 residues: CASSRQQGDTQYF. CDR3 nucleotides: TGTGCCAGTAGTAGACAACAGGGAGATACGCAGTATTTT.

The chain has TRBV6-2 or TRBV6-3 and TRBJ1-5; unclear D gene. Trimming shortened V by 4 bases and J by 2 bases, and 12 bases separated the two germline ends. The CDR3 contains 15 residues. CDR1 is MNHEY and CDR2 is SVGEGT in the germline V gene. The CDR3 region has the DNA TGTGCCAGCAGTTCGGAGGGTGGGGGCAATCAGCCCCAGCATTTT. Translated: CASSSEGGGNQPQHF.

The J gene is TRBJ2-7, the V gene TRBV27; D possibly corresponds to TRBD2 (6 bases). This CDR3 contains 11 residues. The germline gives CDR1 MNHEY, CDR2 SMNVEV (reference sequence). The V end was cut by 6 bases, the J end by 4 bases, with 7 bases between. As DNA, the CDR3 is TGTGCCAGCAGCGGGGGTTACGAGCAGTACTTC. This gives the protein CASSGGYEQYF.

V gene TRBV2 combines with J gene TRBJ1-5, with TRBD1 matching over 11 bases. This CDR3 is 16 amino acids long. J was trimmed by 0 bases and V by 3 bases; bases with no gene match: 1. The V gene's germline CDR1 is SNHLY and CDR2 FYNNEI. The CDR3 DNA sequence: TGTGCCAGCAGTGAGGGACAGGGGGTTAGCAATCAGCCCCAGCATTTT. It codes for CASSEGQGVSNQPQHF.

V gene TRBV27 combines with J gene TRBJ2-5, with 7 bases that match TRBD1. Germline values: CDR1 MNHEY, CDR2 SMNVEV (reference sequence). The CDR3 sequence is 14 residues long. The V segment lost 4 bases and the J segment 7 bases; nucleotides outside the gene matches: 9. The CDR3 region has the DNA TGTGCCAGCAGTTCTAGTCTAGCAGGGGGGACCCAGTACTTC. Translated: CASSSSLAGGTQYF.

The rearrangement joins TRBV14 to TRBJ1-6; 7 nucleotides align to TRBD1. Germline CDR1 and CDR2: SGHDN and FVKESK. The V gene end was trimmed by 4 bases and the J gene end by 6 bases; junction bases not matched to a gene: 3. The CDR3 runs to 14 residues. The CDR3 sequence is CASSPRQGNSPLHF. CDR3 DNA: TGTGCCAGCAGCCCCCGACAGGGTAATTCACCCCTCCACTTT.

The chain couples TRBV5-4 to TRBJ2-7, with 7 nucleotides matching TRBD2. Per germline, CDR1 SGHNT and CDR2 YYREEE (reference sequence). V was clipped by 4 bases and J by 5 bases; unmatched bases: 3. The length of the CDR3 is 12 residues. In DNA, the CDR3 is TGTGCCAGCAGCCACAGCGGGGACGAGCAGTACTTC. As protein: CASSHSGDEQYF.